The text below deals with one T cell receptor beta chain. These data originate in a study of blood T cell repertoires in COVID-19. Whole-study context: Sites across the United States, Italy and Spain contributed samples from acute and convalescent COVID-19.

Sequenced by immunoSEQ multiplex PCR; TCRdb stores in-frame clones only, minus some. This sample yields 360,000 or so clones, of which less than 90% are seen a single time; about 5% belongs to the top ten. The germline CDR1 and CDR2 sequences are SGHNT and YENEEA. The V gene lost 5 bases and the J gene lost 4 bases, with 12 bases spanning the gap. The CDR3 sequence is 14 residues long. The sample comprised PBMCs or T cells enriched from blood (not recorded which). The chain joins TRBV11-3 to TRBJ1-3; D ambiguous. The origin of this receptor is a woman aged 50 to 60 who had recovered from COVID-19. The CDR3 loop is CASSVDGEGNTIYF. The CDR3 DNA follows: TGTGCCAGCAGCGTGGATGGAGAAGGAAACACCATATATTTT.